This entry lists 10 T cell receptor beta chains sequenced from one sample in a study of T cells in Graves' hyperthyroidism and ophthalmopathy. TCR beta CDR3 regions were amplified from RNA transcripts. First-round RT-PCR with HTBI primers amplified the TCR CDR3 region. TCRdb analysed the multiplex PCR reads with MiXCR anew, one entry per CDR3 protein. The table includes around 340,000 distinct CDR3 sequences, about a sixth detected once. Material: blood. These receptors were collected from a woman aged 35 to 49 with Graves' ophthalmopathy.

There are many counts of this clonotype. The rearrangement joins TRBV28 to TRBJ1-3, with D possibly matching TRBD1 (5 bases). The V end was cut by 6 bases, the J end by 6 bases, with 15 bases between. CDR1 is MDHEN and CDR2 is SYDVKM in the germline V gene. This CDR3 is 14 amino acids long. CDR3 bases: TGTGCCAGCAGCGCTCCAGGGTGGGAAAACACCATATATTTT. This encodes CASSAPGWENTIYF.

This clonotype was seen many times. V is TRBV5-1 and J is TRBJ2-5, with 12 positions matching TRBD2. The CDR3 runs 15 residues. From germline, CDR1 is SGHRS and CDR2 YFSETQ. V lost 5 bases to trimming and J lost 5 bases; unmatched junction nucleotides: 7. CDR3 sequence (DNA): TGCGCCAGCAGGGCGACTAGCGGGAGATTGGAGACCCAGTACTTC. It specifies CASRATSGRLETQYF.

This clonotype was counted many times. The chain combines TRBV19 with TRBJ1-2, with TRBD1 matching 8 bases. The CDR3 loop spans 14 amino acids. J gave up 7 bases and V 0 bases, and 4 bases lay outside the gene matches. Germline V gene data show CDR1 as LNHDA and CDR2 as SQIVND (reference sequence). The CDR3 bases are TGTGCCAGTAGTATAGACAGGGGGCGAGCTGGCTACACCTTC. It codes for CASSIDRGRAGYTF.

The table lists this clonotype with many counts. The chain combines TRBV12-3 or TRBV12-4 with TRBJ2-6, with D perhaps given as TRBD1 or TRBD2 (5 bases each). Trimming pared 2 bases from V and 4 bases from J, leaving 9 bases between. This CDR3 contains 15 residues. This CDR3 reads CASSLPGTGANVLTF. The CDR3 region has the DNA TGTGCCAGCAGTTTACCCGGGACCGGGGCCAACGTCCTGACTTTC.

There are many counts of this clonotype. V and J are TRBV12-3 or TRBV12-4 and TRBJ1-1; TRBD1 is a possible D gene (6 bases). The CDR3 has 12 residues. Trimming left V 3 bases short and J 10 bases short, with 12 bases between. The CDR3 nucleotides read TGTGCCAGCAGTTTGTGGGGAGGGGGAGCTTTCTTT. Its protein is CASSLWGGGAFF.

This clonotype was seen ten or more times. J is TRBJ2-7 and V is TRBV11-2; TRBD1 matches 9 bases. There are 17 residues in the CDR3. V shed 5 bases, J shed 3 bases, and the junction held 14 bases outside the gene matches. CDR1 is SGHAT, CDR2 FQNNGV, per germline. This CDR3 reads CASSPPPGTGWVYEQYF. The CDR3 region has the DNA TGTGCCAGCAGCCCCCCTCCGGGGACAGGGTGGGTCTACGAGCAGTACTTC.

This clonotype came up many times. The chain employs TRBV7-3 and TRBJ2-2; D is tentatively TRBD1 or TRBD2 (5 bases each). There are 17 residues in the CDR3. CDR1 and CDR2 from the germline V gene are SGHTA and FQGTGA. V lost 1 base to trimming and J lost 4 bases, with 16 bases between them. The CDR3 sequence is CASSLITGQPLTGELFF. The CDR3, as DNA: TGTGCCAGCAGCTTAATCACGGGGCAGCCACTCACCGGGGAGCTGTTTTTT. Combining the CDR3 with reference TRBV7-3 and TRBJ2-2 gives the whole variable domain GAGVSQTPSNKVTEKGKYVELRCDPISGHTALYWYRQSLGQGPEFLIYFQGTGAADDSGLPNDRFFAVRPEGSVSTLKIQRTERGDSAVYLCASSLITGQPLTGELFFGEGSRLTVL.

In its sample, this clonotype was seen many times. The genes are TRBV5-1 and TRBJ2-7, with 8 bases that match TRBD2. CDR1 is SGHRS and CDR2 is YFSETQ in the germline V gene. V was pared by 3 bases and J by 3 bases, with 5 bases of the junction left unmatched. The CDR3 spans 14 residues. Written as DNA, the CDR3 is TGCGCCAGCAGCTCGGTCCGGGGGGGCTACGAGCAGTACTTC. Its translation: CASSSVRGGYEQYF.

This clonotype was detected many times. V usage is TRBV30 and J usage is TRBJ2-7, with D possibly matching TRBD1 (5 bases). CDR1 and CDR2 from the germline V gene are GTSNPN and SVGIG (reference sequence). The V end was cut by 3 bases, the J end by 4 bases, with 16 bases between. CDR3 size: 14 residues. This CDR3 reads CAWRPADTTYEQYF. The CDR3 DNA reads as TGTGCCTGGAGGCCCGCGGACACGACATACGAGCAGTACTTC.

This clonotype occurred many times. The chain employs TRBV6-1 and TRBJ1-1, with D unclear. CDR3 size: 13 residues. Germline CDR1 MNHNS, CDR2 SASEGT. V was trimmed by 4 bases and J by 4 bases, leaving 10 bases between them. CDR3 sequence: CASSGNGLTEAFF. The CDR3 coding sequence is TGTGCCAGCAGTGGTAATGGACTCACTGAAGCTTTCTTT.